The 7 T cell receptor beta chains below were found in one sample sequenced in a study of cytomegalovirus exposure and HLA in healthy donors. Primers for the PCR totalled 60 Vbeta and 13 Jbeta. Clones were sequenced by immunoSEQ multiplex PCR, and TCRdb holds only the in-frame ones, with some missing. Of fewer than 200,000 clones in the sample, 75% were seen once. The material sequenced was PBMCs. These receptors all stem from a woman aged 50 to 65 in good health and CMV-seropositive.

The chain joins TRBV10-3 to TRBJ1-5; 7 bases align to TRBD1. In germline, CDR1 is ENHRY, CDR2 SYGVKD. The CDR3 runs 19 residues. After removal of 0 bases from V and 0 bases from J, the junction contained 11 bases not matched to a gene. CDR3 region: CAISESTRGPEDSNQPQHF. The DNA of the CDR3 is TGTGCCATCAGTGAGTCGACTAGGGGGCCAGAGGATAGCAATCAGCCCCAGCATTTT.

V and J are TRBV27 and TRBJ2-5; 8 bases line up with TRBD2. The J call may not be correct, given that the DNA end is closer to TRBJ2-7. Germline lookup yields CDR1 MNHEY and CDR2 SMNVEV (reference sequence). There are 15 residues in the CDR3. Here the CDR3 reads CASSTTGTRNYEQYF. The DNA for the CDR3 is TGTGCCAGCAGTACAACAGGGACTAGGAACTACGAGCAGTACTTC.

This clone has more than one count but fewer than ten. This sequence joins TRBV5-8 and TRBJ2-3; 10 nucleotides match TRBD2. The CDR3 loop spans 17 amino acids. The V gene's germline CDR1 is SGHTS and CDR2 YDEGEE. With 4 bases clipped from V and 2 bases from J, the junction kept 10 bases outside the gene matches. CDR3 in amino acids: CASSRTGTSDPTDTQYF. CDR3 DNA sequence: TGTGCCAGCAGCCGAACCGGGACTAGCGACCCCACAGATACGCAGTATTTT.

A single count supports this clone. The chain joins TRBV7-9 to TRBJ1-4; TRBD1 aligns across 10 bases. Germline V gene data show CDR1 as SEHNR and CDR2 as FQNEAQ (reference sequence). CDR3 length: 14 residues. Trimming removed 6 bases from V and 7 bases from J; junction bases left unmatched: 5. The CDR3 sequence: CASSRTGGIEKLFF. The CDR3 DNA reads as TGTGCCAGCAGTAGGACAGGGGGAATTGAAAAACTGTTTTTT.

This sequence joins TRBV7-7 and TRBJ2-2; 10 nucleotides align to TRBD2. Germline CDR1 is SSHAT and CDR2 is FNYEAQ (reference sequence). The CDR3 has 17 amino acids. Trimming cost V 5 bases and J 0 bases; bases outside gene matches: 6. DNA for the CDR3: TGTGCCAGCAGCCCCTGGACTAGCGGCACGAACACCGGGGAGCTGTTTTTT. This sequence encodes CASSPWTSGTNTGELFF.

The sample holds a few counts of this clone. The genes are TRBV9 and TRBJ1-4, with D maybe TRBD1 (6 bases). The germline V and J ends were trimmed by 1 base and 3 bases, with 10 bases remaining between them. CDR1 and CDR2 (germline): SGDLS, YYNGEE. The CDR3 totals 15 residues. CDR3 DNA sequence: TGTGCCAGCAGCGTATGGGACACAGCTAATGAAAAACTGTTTTTT. It yields the protein CASSVWDTANEKLFF.

The V gene is TRBV5-6, the J gene TRBJ1-1; D remains ambiguous. The CDR3 has 15 amino acids. Germline V gives CDR1 SGHDT, CDR2 YYEEEE. Trimming left V 1 base short and J 7 bases short, with 17 bases between. The CDR3 region is CASSLPFDGIGEAFF. The CDR3 DNA reads TGTGCCAGCAGCTTGCCTTTTGACGGGATCGGTGAAGCTTTCTTT.